This entry describes one T cell receptor beta chain. This sample stems from a study of T cell changes during pregnancy in multiple sclerosis. Measured with immunoSEQ multiplex PCR; TCRdb has only the in-frame clones, and not every one. The table lists 78,000 or so clones, about 90% of them singletons, with about 1.5% in the top ten. The J segment lost 2 bases and the V segment lost 7 bases, leaving 11 bases of the junction unmatched. The CDR3 totals 16 residues. In germline, CDR1 is ENHRY, CDR2 SYGVKD. This sequence originates from a female donor with multiple sclerosis, enrolled in a pregnancy study. This chain joins TRBV10-3 and TRBJ2-3, with TRBD2 matching over 8 bases. Material: peripheral blood, obtained before pregnancy. The CDR3 here is CAINEARGALTDTQYF. The CDR3 nucleotides are TGTGCCATCAATGAAGCGCGGGGGGCCCTCACAGATACGCAGTATTTT.